This T cell receptor (beta chain) comes out of a study of T cell responses to AZD1222 COVID-19 vaccine. Study-wide background: Second doses at about 4 or about 12 weeks were pooled.

Study-wide findings and caveats: White British people made up most donors, females outnumbered males, and clonal diversity was possibly underestimated.

Profiled with immunoSEQ multiplex PCR; TCRdb holds only in-frame clones, not every one. The table lists 99,000 or so clones, approximately 90% of them singletons. V shed 2 bases, J shed 5 bases, and the junction held 3 bases outside the gene matches. This CDR3 is built from 14 residues. Germline CDR1 reads MNHNY; CDR2 reads SVGAGI (reference sequence). Comment on this clone: Antigen unknown.

Here the sequenced sample was peripheral blood, taken on day 0 of AZD1222 vaccination. The rearrangement joins TRBV6-6 to TRBJ2-7, with 10 bases identical to TRBD1. The TCR was taken from an adult in good health. CDR3 bases: TGTGCCAGCAGTTACACGACAGGGGGCGACGAGCAGTACTTC. Encoded protein: CASSYTTGGDEQYF.